This T cell receptor (beta chain) was sequenced during a study of cytomegalovirus exposure and HLA in healthy donors. Overall study context: Around 87 million unique TCRs, all from HLA-typed donors, were included in an early release of the data. Membership in the Caucasian-associated ancestry cluster was found for 81% of nearly 400 genotyped donors.

This CDR3 contains 16 residues. The V gene's germline CDR1 is SGHTA and CDR2 FQGNSA. Trimming took off 1 base at V and 5 bases at J, with 18 bases between the two ends. The table lists this clone with a few counts. Primers for the PCR totalled 60 Vbeta and 13 Jbeta. The protocol was immunoSEQ multiplex PCR, while the TCRdb copy is restricted to in-frame clones and leaves out a portion. The repertoire holds about 110,000 clones, 15% to 19% seen once, with 1.9% in the top ten. At collection, donors were nominally healthy, but unrecorded immune exposures were probable. The clonotype was recovered from a woman between 18 and 29 years old in good health and CMV-seronegative. The specimen sequenced was PBMCs. The rearrangement links TRBV7-2 to TRBJ2-7; D possibly corresponds to TRBD1 (6 bases). As DNA, the CDR3 is TGTGCCAGCAGCTTAGGGGGTTACGCAGGGGCCGACGAGCAGTACTTC. As protein: CASSLGGYAGADEQYF.